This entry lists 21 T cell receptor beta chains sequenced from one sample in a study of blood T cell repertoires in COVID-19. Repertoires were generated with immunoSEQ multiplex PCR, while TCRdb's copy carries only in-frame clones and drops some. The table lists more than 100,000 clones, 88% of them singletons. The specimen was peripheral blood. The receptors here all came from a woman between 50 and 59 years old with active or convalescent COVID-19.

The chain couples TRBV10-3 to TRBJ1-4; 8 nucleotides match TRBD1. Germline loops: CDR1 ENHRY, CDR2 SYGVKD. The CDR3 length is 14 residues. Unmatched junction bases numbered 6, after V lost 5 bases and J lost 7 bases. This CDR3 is CAISQGARSEKLFF. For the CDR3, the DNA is TGTGCCATCAGTCAGGGGGCGCGGAGTGAAAAACTGTTTTTT.

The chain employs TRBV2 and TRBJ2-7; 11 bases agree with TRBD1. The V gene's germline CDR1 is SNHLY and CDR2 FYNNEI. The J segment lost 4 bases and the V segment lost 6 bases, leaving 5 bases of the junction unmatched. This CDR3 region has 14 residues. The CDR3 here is CASRAGTGGYEQYF. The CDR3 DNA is TGTGCCAGCAGAGCCGGGACAGGGGGATACGAGCAGTACTTC. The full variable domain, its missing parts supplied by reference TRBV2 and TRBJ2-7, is EPEVTQTPSHQVTQMGQEVILRCVPISNHLYFYWYRQILGQKVEFLVSFYNNEISEKSEIFDDQFSVERPDGSNFTLKIRSTKLEDSAMYFCASRAGTGGYEQYFGPGTRLTVT.

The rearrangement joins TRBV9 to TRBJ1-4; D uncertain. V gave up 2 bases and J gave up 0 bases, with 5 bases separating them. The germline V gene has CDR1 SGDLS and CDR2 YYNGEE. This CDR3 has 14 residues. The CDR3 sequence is CASSVTTTNEKLFF. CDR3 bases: TGTGCCAGCAGCGTGACAACAACTAATGAAAAACTGTTTTTT.

In nucleotides, the CDR3 is TGTGCCAGCAGAGGACAGGACCTACCACTGGTCGTGCAGTACTTC. It specifies CASRGQDLPLVVQYF. The rearrangement uses TRBV2 and TRBJ2-7; 7 bases are a match to TRBD1. CDR1 is SNHLY, CDR2 FYNNEI, per germline. Trimming cost V 6 bases and J 9 bases; bases outside gene matches: 17. There are 15 residues in the CDR3.

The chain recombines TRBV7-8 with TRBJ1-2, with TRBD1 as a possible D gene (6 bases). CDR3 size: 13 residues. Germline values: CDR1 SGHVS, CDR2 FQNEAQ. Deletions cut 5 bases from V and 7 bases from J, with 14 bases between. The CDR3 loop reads CASSVLQGGGYTF. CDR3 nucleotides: TGTGCCAGCAGCGTACTACAGGGTGGTGGCTACACCTTC.

The CDR3 DNA follows: TGTGCCAGCAGTTACGGGATAGCGGGGGAATCAACAGATACGCAGTATTTT. This codes for CASSYGIAGESTDTQYF. The chain is built from TRBV6-2 or TRBV6-3 and TRBJ2-3; 9 positions match TRBD2. The germline V gene encodes CDR1 MNHEY and CDR2 SVGEGT. V was clipped by 2 bases and J by 3 bases; unmatched bases: 9. CDR3 size: 17 residues.

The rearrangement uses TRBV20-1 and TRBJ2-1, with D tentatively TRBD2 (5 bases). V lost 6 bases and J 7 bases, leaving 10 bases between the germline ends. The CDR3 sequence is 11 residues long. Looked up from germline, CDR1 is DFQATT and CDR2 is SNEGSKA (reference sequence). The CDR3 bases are TGCAGTGCCAATCTAGCAAATGAGCAGTTCTTC. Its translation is CSANLANEQFF.

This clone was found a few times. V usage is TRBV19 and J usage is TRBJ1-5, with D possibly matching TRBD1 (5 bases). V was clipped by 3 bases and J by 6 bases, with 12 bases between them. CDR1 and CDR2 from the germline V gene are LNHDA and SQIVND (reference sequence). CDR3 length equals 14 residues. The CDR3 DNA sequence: TGTGCCAGTAGTATGGGAGGGGAGGTTCAGCCCCAGCATTTT. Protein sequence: CASSMGGEVQPQHF.

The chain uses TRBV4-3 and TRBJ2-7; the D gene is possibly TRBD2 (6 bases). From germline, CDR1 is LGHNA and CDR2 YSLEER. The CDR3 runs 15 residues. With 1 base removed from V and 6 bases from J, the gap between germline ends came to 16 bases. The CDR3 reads CASSQGLRDRSEQYF. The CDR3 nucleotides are TGCGCCAGCAGCCAAGGATTGCGGGATAGGAGCGAGCAGTACTTC.

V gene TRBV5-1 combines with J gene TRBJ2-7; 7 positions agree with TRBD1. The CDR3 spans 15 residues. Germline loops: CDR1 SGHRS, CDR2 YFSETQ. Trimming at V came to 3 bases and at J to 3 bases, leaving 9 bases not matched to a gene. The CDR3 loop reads CASSYQGVGNYEQYF. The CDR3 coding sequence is TGCGCCAGCAGCTACCAGGGGGTTGGAAACTACGAGCAGTACTTC.

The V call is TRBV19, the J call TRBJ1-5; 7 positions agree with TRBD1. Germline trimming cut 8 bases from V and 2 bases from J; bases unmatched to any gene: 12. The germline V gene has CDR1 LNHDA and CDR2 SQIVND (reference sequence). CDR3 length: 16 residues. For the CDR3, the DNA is TGTGCCAGTTCTTTCTTGAGGGACAGTGGCAATCAGCCCCAGCATTTT. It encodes CASSFLRDSGNQPQHF.

The CDR3 DNA sequence: TGTGCCATCAGGGACACCTACGAGCAGTACTTC. Its protein product is CAIRDTYEQYF. This chain uses TRBV10-3 with TRBJ2-7, with a possible D match to TRBD1 (5 bases). The CDR3 has 11 residues. Germline CDR1 and CDR2: ENHRY and SYGVKD. Trimming stripped 6 bases from V and 2 bases from J, with 5 bases between.

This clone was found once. The CDR3: CSVGPSGSPNEQFF. In DNA, the CDR3 is TGCAGCGTTGGTCCTAGCGGGAGCCCTAATGAGCAGTTCTTC. The chain recombines TRBV29-1 with TRBJ2-1, with 10 bases fitting TRBD2. The germline V gene encodes CDR1 SQVTM and CDR2 ANQGSEA. The junction had 7 bases not matched to a gene; V was cut back by 4 bases and J by 7 bases. The CDR3 has 14 amino acids.

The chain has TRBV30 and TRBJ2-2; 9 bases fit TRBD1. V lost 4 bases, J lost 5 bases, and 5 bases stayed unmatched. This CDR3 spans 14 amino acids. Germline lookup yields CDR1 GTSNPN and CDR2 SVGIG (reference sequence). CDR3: CAWKGQGSTGELFF. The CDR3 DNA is TGTGCCTGGAAGGGACAGGGAAGTACCGGGGAGCTGTTTTTT.

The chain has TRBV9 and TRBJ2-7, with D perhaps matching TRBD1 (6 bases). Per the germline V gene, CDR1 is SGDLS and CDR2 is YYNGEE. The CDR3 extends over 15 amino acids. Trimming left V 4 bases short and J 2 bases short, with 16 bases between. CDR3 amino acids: CASSPQQGNPYEQYF. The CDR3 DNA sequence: TGTGCCAGCAGCCCCCAACAGGGAAACCCCTACGAGCAGTACTTC.

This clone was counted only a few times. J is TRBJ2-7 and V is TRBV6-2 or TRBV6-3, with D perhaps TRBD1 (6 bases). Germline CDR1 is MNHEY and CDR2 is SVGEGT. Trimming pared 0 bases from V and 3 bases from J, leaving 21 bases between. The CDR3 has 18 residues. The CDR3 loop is CASSYSITRDTMRYEQYF. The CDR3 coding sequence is TGTGCCAGCAGTTACTCCATAACCCGGGACACAATGCGCTACGAGCAGTACTTC.

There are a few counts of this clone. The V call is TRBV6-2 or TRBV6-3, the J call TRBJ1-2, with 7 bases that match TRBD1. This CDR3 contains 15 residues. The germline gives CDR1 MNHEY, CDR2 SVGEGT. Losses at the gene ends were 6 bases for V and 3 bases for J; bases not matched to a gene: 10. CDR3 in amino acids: CASSLSRQGDYGYTF. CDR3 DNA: TGTGCCAGCAGCCTTAGCCGACAGGGCGACTATGGCTACACCTTC.

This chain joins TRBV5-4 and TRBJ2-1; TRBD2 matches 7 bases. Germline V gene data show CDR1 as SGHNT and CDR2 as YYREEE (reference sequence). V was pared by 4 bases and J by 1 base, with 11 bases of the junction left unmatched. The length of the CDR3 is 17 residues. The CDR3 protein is CASSPPRGVLSYNEQFF. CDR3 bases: TGTGCCAGCAGCCCTCCCCGGGGGGTACTTTCCTACAATGAGCAGTTCTTC.

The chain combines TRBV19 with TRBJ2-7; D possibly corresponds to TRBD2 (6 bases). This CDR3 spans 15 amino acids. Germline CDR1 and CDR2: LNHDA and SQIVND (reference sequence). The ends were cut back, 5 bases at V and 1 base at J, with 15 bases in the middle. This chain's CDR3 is CASSESGSGSYEQYF. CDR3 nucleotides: TGTGCCAGTAGTGAAAGCGGGTCGGGATCCTACGAGCAGTACTTC.

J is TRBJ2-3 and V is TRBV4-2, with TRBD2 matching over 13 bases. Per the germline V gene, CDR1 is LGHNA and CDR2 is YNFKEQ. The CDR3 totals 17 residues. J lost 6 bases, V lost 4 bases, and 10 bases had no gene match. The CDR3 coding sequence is TGTGCCAGCAGCCGGGGAGGACTAGCGGGAGATTCCGATACGCAGTATTTT. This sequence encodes CASSRGGLAGDSDTQYF.

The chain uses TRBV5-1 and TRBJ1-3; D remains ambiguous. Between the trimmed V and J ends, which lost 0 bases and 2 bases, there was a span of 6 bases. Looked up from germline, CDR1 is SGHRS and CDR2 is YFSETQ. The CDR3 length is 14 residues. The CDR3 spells CASSLEQTGNTIYF. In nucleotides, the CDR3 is TGCGCCAGCAGCTTGGAACAGACTGGAAACACCATATATTTT.